These 2 T cell receptor beta chains were all obtained from the same sample, sequenced in a study of early T cells in non-severe SARS-CoV-2 infection (dated by TCRdb to the early 2020s). Libraries were made using 5' RACE. Sequencing was carried out with a NextSeq 500. TCRdb took the public reads, trimmed them with fastp at Q25, ran MiXCR for clone calling and kept in-frame beta chains. Merged by CDR3 protein, the rows form single entries marked with the most common genes and DNA. The sample has about 64,000 distinct CDR3 sequences on record, more than 4% of them singletons. The top ten clones comprise just under 5% of the sample. Specimen: whole blood. The receptor set was obtained from an adult who was a healthcare worker with PCR-confirmed SARS-CoV-2 infection or an uninfected control (not recorded which).

This clonotype was observed at least ten times. The gene calls are TRBV5-1 and TRBJ1-1; no clear D gene. The CDR3 extends over 14 amino acids. Germline assignment: CDR1 SGHRS and CDR2 YFSETQ. V lost 2 bases and J 4 bases, leaving 12 bases between the germline ends. CDR3 DNA sequence: TGCGCCAGCAGCTTAGAGGTTTCGGGCACTGAAGCTTTCTTT. Protein: CASSLEVSGTEAFF.

This clonotype was recorded at least ten times. The chain couples TRBV12-3 or TRBV12-4 to TRBJ2-3; 14 bases agree with TRBD2. Trimming took 7 bases from V and 3 from J; bases not matched to a gene: 6. The CDR3 sequence is 16 residues long. The CDR3 sequence: CASIPGLAGGTDTQYF. The CDR3 nucleotides read TGTGCCAGCATCCCCGGACTAGCGGGGGGAACAGATACGCAGTATTTT.